This T cell receptor (beta chain) was sequenced during a study of T-cell memory formation after mild COVID-19. The V end lost 0 bases, the J end lost 4 bases, and 9 bases lay between the germline ends. Germline assignment: CDR1 LGHNA and CDR2 YSLEER. The CDR3 has 15 amino acids. TCRdb ran MiXCR on the 5' RACE reads and lists one entry per CDR3 protein. The sample includes 250,000 to 300,000 distinct CDR3 sequences, about 16% of them seen just once. Material for sequencing was PBMCs or a T cell subset sorted from them (not recorded which). This sequence was found in a man in his late teens or twenties who had mild COVID-19 (a few samples of this study predate the infection). Cell type and time point are not known. The J gene is TRBJ1-4, the V gene TRBV4-3; D is unresolved. CDR3 in amino acids: CASSQEGQVNEKLFF. The CDR3 DNA sequence: TGCGCCAGCAGCCAAGAAGGGCAGGTTAATGAAAAACTGTTTTTT.